Shown below are 8 T cell receptor beta chains from a single sample sequenced in a study of human T cells and chemical hapten exposure. MiXCR, run by TCRdb on the RACE reads, gives a single entry per CDR3 protein. The profile shows 100,000 or so distinct CDR3 sequences, roughly a third of them singletons. The time point was: patch test 3, about 24 weeks after DPC sensitization. Indicated treatment: therapeutic diphenylcyclopropenone sensitization with weekly scalp DPC. The material was whole blood, obtained in connection with sensitization to the hapten diphenylcyclopropenone (DPC). The source is a man aged 40-49 years with alopecia areata. Some clones in this sample may be carry-over from other donors' samples.

This clonotype showed up just a few times. The gene calls are TRBV7-9 and TRBJ1-2; no clear D. This CDR3 has 13 amino acids. Germline V gene lookup returns CDR1 SEHNR and CDR2 FQNEAQ (reference sequence). V was cut by 1 base and J by 9 bases, with 12 bases left in between. This chain's CDR3 is CASSLGSGRSYTF. In DNA form, the CDR3 reads TGTGCCAGCAGCTTAGGCTCGGGAAGGAGCTACACCTTC.

This clonotype occurred a few times. The chain couples TRBV10-3 to TRBJ2-7; 12 bases are a match to TRBD2. The CDR3 runs to 15 residues. Looked up from germline, CDR1 is ENHRY and CDR2 is SYGVKD. Losses at the gene ends were 6 bases for V and 1 base for J; bases not matched to a gene: 4. The CDR3 spells CAIRELAGGSYEQYF. Here the CDR3 DNA reads TGTGCCATCAGGGAGCTAGCGGGAGGGTCCTACGAGCAGTACTTC.

The chain is built from TRBV11-2 and TRBJ2-3; 7 bases are a match to TRBD2. This CDR3 has 17 residues. Germline loops: CDR1 SGHAT, CDR2 FQNNGV. Trimming took 2 bases from V and 4 from J; bases not matched to a gene: 12. As DNA, the CDR3 is TGTGCCAGCAGCTTATTGACTTGGGGGGGGGTGGCAGATACGCAGTATTTT. Its protein product is CASSLLTWGGVADTQYF.

This chain joins TRBV27 and TRBJ2-1; 8 bases are shared with TRBD2. The CDR3 covers 17 residues. The ends lost 4 bases at V and 10 bases at J; junction bases unmatched: 18. CDR1 is MNHEY and CDR2 is SMNVEV in the germline V gene (reference sequence). The chain's CDR3 is CASSSAFRREGRGEQFF. As DNA, the CDR3 is TGTGCCAGCAGTTCCGCCTTTCGACGGGAGGGCCGGGGGGAGCAGTTCTTC.

CDR3 region: CASSVGQGNTIYF. The CDR3 DNA is TGTGCCAGCAGCGTGGGACAGGGAAACACCATATATTTT. The J gene is TRBJ1-3, the V gene TRBV7-9; 7 bases line up with TRBD1. Germline V gene sequence: CDR1 SEHNR, CDR2 FQNEAQ (reference sequence). The CDR3 spans 13 residues. V was pared by 5 bases and J by 4 bases, with 2 bases of the junction left unmatched.

The CDR3 here is CSASLSSGRGAQYF. The CDR3 DNA follows: TGCAGTGCTAGCCTCTCGAGCGGGAGGGGGGCCCAGTACTTC. The chain combines TRBV20-1 with TRBJ2-5, with TRBD2 identical over 10 bases. This CDR3 region has 14 residues. V shed 3 bases and J 9 bases; nucleotides not matched to a gene: 10. Germline V gene sequence: CDR1 DFQATT, CDR2 SNEGSKA (reference sequence).

This chain links TRBV7-3 with TRBJ2-1; 9 bases align to TRBD2. The junction had 1 base not matched to a gene; V was cut back by 4 bases and J by 3 bases. Per the germline V gene, CDR1 is SGHTA and CDR2 is FQGTGA. This CDR3 is built from 14 residues. CDR3 coding DNA: TGTGCCAGCAGCTCTAGCGGGATCTACAATGAGCAGTTCTTC. This codes for CASSSSGIYNEQFF.

The chain carries TRBV6-1 and TRBJ1-6; D is unresolved. The germline gives CDR1 MNHNS, CDR2 SASEGT. V lost 4 bases and J lost 0, with 13 bases in between. This CDR3 has 17 residues. CDR3 in amino acids: CASSVGRPSSYNSPLHF. The CDR3 DNA reads as TGTGCCAGCAGTGTGGGCCGTCCTAGCTCCTATAATTCACCCCTCCACTTT.